This passage covers 23 T cell receptor beta chains from one sample sequenced in a study of T cell responses to AZD1222 COVID-19 vaccine. TCRdb's copy holds only in-frame clones and misses some; the assay was immunoSEQ multiplex PCR. In the table there are over 110,000 clones, about 91% of which are singletons. The specimen comprised peripheral blood, sampled 28 days after the second AZD1222 dose. These receptors all come from an adult who received the AZD1222 COVID-19 vaccine.

The chain recombines TRBV7-8 with TRBJ2-1; 7 bases line up with TRBD1. Losses at the gene ends were 5 bases for V and 3 bases for J; bases not matched to a gene: 13. This CDR3 is built from 17 residues. Per germline, CDR1 SGHVS and CDR2 FQNEAQ. The CDR3 is CASSPRGTDLYYNEQFF. For the CDR3, the DNA is TGTGCCAGCAGCCCCCGAGGGACAGACCTGTACTACAATGAGCAGTTCTTC.

This chain connects TRBV7-2 to TRBJ1-4; no clear D gene. Germline V gene lookup returns CDR1 SGHTA and CDR2 FQGNSA. This CDR3 comprises 12 residues. Trimming took off 1 base at V and 8 bases at J, with 5 bases between the two ends. The CDR3 protein is CASSLGSEKLFF. As DNA, the CDR3 is TGTGCCAGCAGCTTAGGGTCCGAAAAACTGTTTTTT.

This clone was found a few times. V and J are TRBV25-1 and TRBJ2-7; maybe TRBD1 (6 bases). Germline V gives CDR1 MGHDK, CDR2 SYGVNS. V dropped 3 bases and J dropped 1 base, with 13 bases sitting between them. CDR3 size: 15 residues. CDR3 residues: CASSEPEGGSYEQYF. The CDR3, as DNA: TGTGCCAGCAGTGAGCCAGAAGGGGGATCCTACGAGCAGTACTTC.

This chain joins TRBV10-3 and TRBJ2-7, with 12 nucleotides matching TRBD2. The germline gives CDR1 ENHRY, CDR2 SYGVKD. V gave up 6 bases and J gave up 3 bases; unmatched junction bases: 3. The CDR3 has 14 amino acids. CDR3 protein: CAISLAGGGYEQYF. The CDR3 DNA follows: TGTGCCATCAGCCTAGCGGGAGGGGGCTACGAGCAGTACTTC.

The chain recombines TRBV10-2 with TRBJ2-2; maybe TRBD2 (5 bases). Trimming took off 3 bases at V and 4 bases at J, with 12 bases between the two ends. In germline, CDR1 is WSHSY, CDR2 SAAADI. The CDR3 has 15 amino acids. The CDR3 DNA follows: TGCGCCAGCAGTGATTGGGCGGGCGGCACCGGGGAGCTGTTTTTT. It codes for CASSDWAGGTGELFF.

The chain is built from TRBV6-5 and TRBJ1-5; 7 nucleotides line up with TRBD1. The CDR3 spans 13 residues. V shed 6 bases, J shed 5 bases, and the junction held 4 bases outside the gene matches. Germline lookup yields CDR1 MNHEY and CDR2 SVGAGI. DNA of the CDR3: TGTGCCAGCAGAACTACAGGGGATCAGCCCCAGCATTTT. Protein sequence: CASRTTGDQPQHF.

CDR3 DNA sequence: TGTGCCAGCAGCCAAGATGTTCGTGAAAAACTGTTTTTT. The encoded protein is CASSQDVREKLFF. This chain connects TRBV3-1 (or the pseudogene TRBV3-2) to TRBJ1-4; D unclear. This CDR3 region has 13 residues. The germline gives CDR1 LGHDT, CDR2 YNNKEL (reference sequence). V was pared by 0 bases and J by 7 bases, with 6 bases between.

The chain links TRBV6-5 to TRBJ1-1, with D possibly being TRBD1 (5 bases). The germline gives CDR1 MNHEY, CDR2 SVGAGI. Trimming shortened V by 4 bases and J by 1 base, and 13 bases separated the two germline ends. The CDR3 is 15 amino acids. In nucleotides, the CDR3 is TGTGCCAGCAGTTCCTTGGCAGGGTGGAACACTGAAGCTTTCTTT. Residues: CASSSLAGWNTEAFF.

This chain connects TRBV10-3 to TRBJ2-7; 12 bases are a match to TRBD1. The germline V gene encodes CDR1 ENHRY and CDR2 SYGVKD. V shed 4 bases and J 1 base; nucleotides not matched to a gene: 2. The CDR3 spans 15 residues. Here the CDR3 reads CAISGGQGASYEQYF. The CDR3, as DNA: TGTGCCATCAGTGGGGGACAGGGGGCATCCTACGAGCAGTACTTC.

V and J are TRBV7-2 and TRBJ2-2; D is ambiguous. Germline CDR1 and CDR2: SGHTA and FQGNSA. The CDR3 is 12 residues long. The ends were cut back, 8 bases at V and 5 bases at J, with 9 bases in the middle. The CDR3 coding sequence is TGTGCCAGCTCGCTCGGAACCGGGGAGCTGTTTTTT. Protein product: CASSLGTGELFF.

CDR3 sequence: CASSLGEGRAQHF. The CDR3, as DNA: TGTGCCAGCAGTCTCGGGGAAGGAAGGGCCCAGCATTTT. The genes are TRBV12-3 or TRBV12-4 and TRBJ1-5; D is ambiguous. The V and J ends lost 5 bases and 11 bases respectively, with 16 bases between them. CDR3 length equals 13 residues.

The V call is TRBV28, the J call TRBJ1-1; 9 positions match TRBD1. The V and J ends lost 7 bases and 3 bases, in that order; junction bases with no gene match: 6. Germline V lookup: CDR1 MDHEN, CDR2 SYDVKM. The CDR3 length is 14 residues. This CDR3 reads CASILRDRDTEAFF. CDR3 bases: TGTGCCAGCATCCTCCGGGACAGGGACACTGAAGCTTTCTTT.

The chain has TRBV29-1 and TRBJ1-3, with D perhaps TRBD1 (5 bases). The CDR3 length is 14 residues. The germline V and J ends were trimmed by 6 bases and 0 bases, with 12 bases remaining between them. Germline values: CDR1 SQVTM, CDR2 ANQGSEA. This CDR3 reads CSVIGELSGNTIYF. In nucleotides, the CDR3 is TGCAGCGTGATAGGGGAGCTCTCTGGAAACACCATATATTTT.

This sequence joins TRBV3-1 (or the pseudogene TRBV3-2) and TRBJ2-7; unclear D gene. CDR3 length: 12 amino acids. Trimming shortened V by 5 bases and J by 0 bases, and 5 bases separated the two germline ends. The germline gives CDR1 LGHDT, CDR2 YNNKEL (reference sequence). CDR3 DNA sequence: TGTGCCAGCAGCTCCCCCTCCTACGAGCAGTACTTC. Its translation: CASSSPSYEQYF.

This chain joins TRBV6-5 and TRBJ2-6; tentative D call: TRBD1 (6 bases). The length of the CDR3 is 15 residues. Trimming took 6 bases from V and 3 from J, leaving 12 bases between them. Per the germline V gene, CDR1 is MNHEY and CDR2 is SVGAGI. CDR3 nucleotides: TGTGCCAGCAGCCGGACAGTGGATGGGGCCAACGTCCTGACTTTC. Its translation: CASSRTVDGANVLTF.

The CDR3 region is CASSSVRATEAFF. CDR3 bases: TGTGCCAGCAGCTCCGTTCGGGCCACTGAAGCTTTCTTT. The rearrangement joins TRBV7-9 to TRBJ1-1, with D unclear. This CDR3 has 13 residues. Trimming shortened V by 4 bases and J by 4 bases, and 10 bases separated the two germline ends. Germline CDR1 and CDR2: SEHNR and FQNEAQ (reference sequence).

The V gene is TRBV28, the J gene TRBJ1-1; D gene uncertain. The V end lost 2 bases, the J end lost 11 bases, and 18 bases lay between the germline ends. Germline assignment: CDR1 MDHEN and CDR2 SYDVKM. CDR3 length: 14 residues. CDR3 residues: CASSLDRGQDGAFF. CDR3 sequence (DNA): TGTGCCAGCAGTTTAGATCGTGGGCAGGACGGTGCTTTCTTT.

The CDR3 protein is CATSDTTDTQYF. The DNA for the CDR3 is TGTGCCACCAGTGATACAACAGATACGCAGTATTTT. The rearrangement joins TRBV24-1 to TRBJ2-3; no definite D call. Germline CDR1 and CDR2: KGHDR and SFDVKD. There are 12 residues in the CDR3. V was cut by 3 bases and J by 3 bases, with 3 bases left in between.

The CDR3 loop is CASSSGNTEAFF. CDR3 in DNA: TGCGCCAGCAGCTCCGGGAACACTGAAGCTTTCTTT. This rearrangement joins TRBV5-1 to TRBJ1-1, with no clear D. The CDR3 sequence is 12 residues long. In germline, CDR1 is SGHRS, CDR2 YFSETQ. The ends were cut back, 3 bases at V and 1 base at J, with 4 bases in the middle.

V gene TRBV19 combines with J gene TRBJ1-1; D is ambiguous. The V end lost 1 base, the J end lost 7 bases, and 7 bases lay between the germline ends. Germline V CDR1 and CDR2: LNHDA, SQIVND (reference sequence). The CDR3 runs 12 residues. CDR3 protein: CASSIVPGEAFF. The CDR3 DNA is TGTGCCAGTAGTATAGTACCCGGTGAAGCTTTCTTT.

This chain joins TRBV28 and TRBJ2-7; tentatively, D is TRBD1 (6 bases). V was clipped by 3 bases and J by 6 bases, with 18 bases between them. The CDR3 extends over 15 amino acids. CDR1 MDHEN and CDR2 SYDVKM come from the germline V gene. CDR3 in amino acids: CASSLGIPGAVEQYF. CDR3 DNA sequence: TGTGCCAGCAGTTTGGGGATCCCAGGGGCGGTCGAGCAGTACTTC.

This chain connects TRBV6-5 to TRBJ2-1; 8 bases are shared with TRBD2. Trimming cost V 2 bases and J 2 bases; bases outside gene matches: 5. Germline loops: CDR1 MNHEY, CDR2 SVGAGI. The CDR3 has 16 amino acids. This CDR3 is CASSYSPGGPYNEQFF. Written as DNA, the CDR3 is TGTGCCAGCAGTTACAGCCCGGGGGGGCCCTACAATGAGCAGTTCTTC.

CDR3 protein: CASSYARGGEQYF. CDR3 nucleotide sequence: TGTGCCAGCAGTTACGCCCGGGGAGGGGAGCAGTACTTC. This rearrangement joins TRBV6-5 to TRBJ2-7; 7 positions match TRBD2. The CDR3 totals 13 residues. Germline values: CDR1 MNHEY, CDR2 SVGAGI. V lost 2 bases to trimming and J lost 7 bases; unmatched junction nucleotides: 5.